The 24 T cell receptor beta chains below all came from one sample that was sequenced in a study of blood T cell repertoires in COVID-19. The data were produced by immunoSEQ multiplex PCR, yet TCRdb's version contains in-frame clones alone and is incomplete. This table holds 200,000 to 250,000 clones, 75% to 90% found once. Sequenced input: peripheral blood. These receptors originate from a human donor in a cohort sampled during active COVID-19.

The rearrangement joins TRBV5-6 to TRBJ2-1, with TRBD2 identical over 10 bases. This CDR3 is 15 amino acids long. V shed 1 base and J 9 bases; nucleotides not matched to a gene: 7. The germline CDR1 and CDR2 sequences are SGHDT and YYEEEE. The CDR3 DNA reads as TGTGCCAGCAGCTTGCCCCTAGCGGGAGTATCTGAGCAGTTCTTC. Residues: CASSLPLAGVSEQFF.

This rearrangement joins TRBV5-1 to TRBJ1-2; 8 bases fit TRBD1. The CDR3 is made up of 14 amino acids. Germline V lookup: CDR1 SGHRS, CDR2 YFSETQ. The ends lost 5 bases at V and 8 bases at J; junction bases unmatched: 11. CDR3 coding DNA: TGCGCCAGCAGTTTTCCCGACAGGGGAGGCGGCTACACCTTC. This encodes CASSFPDRGGGYTF. Full variable domain (outside the CDR3, taken from reference TRBV5-1 and TRBJ1-2): KAGVTQTPRYLIKTRGQQVTLSCSPISGHRSVSWYQQTPGQGLQFLFEYFSETQRNKGNFPGRFSGRQFSNSRSEMNVSTLELGDSALYLCASSFPDRGGGYTFGSGTRLTVV.

This chain joins TRBV4-2 and TRBJ1-3; D may be TRBD1 (5 bases). The CDR3 extends over 14 amino acids. Germline CDR1 reads LGHNA; CDR2 reads YNFKEQ. The V end lost 0 bases, the J end lost 8 bases, and 11 bases lay between the germline ends. The CDR3 DNA reads TGTGCCAGCAGCCAAGACAGGGTGGTACACACCATATATTTT. This sequence encodes CASSQDRVVHTIYF.

The chain has TRBV6-6 and TRBJ1-2; D perhaps matches TRBD1 (5 bases). CDR1 and CDR2 (germline): MNHNY, SVGAGI (reference sequence). The CDR3 sequence is 16 residues long. V lost 7 bases and J 1 base, leaving 19 bases between the germline ends. CDR3 sequence: CASISTPDRVNYGYTF. The CDR3 DNA reads as TGTGCCAGCATTTCCACCCCCGACAGAGTTAACTATGGCTACACCTTC.

The chain employs TRBV6-2 or TRBV6-3 and TRBJ2-2; possibly TRBD2 for D (6 bases). The CDR3 covers 17 residues. Germline values: CDR1 MNHEY, CDR2 SVGEGT. Trimming removed 0 bases from V and 2 bases from J, with 13 bases in between. The CDR3 loop is CASSYSRSGLNTGELFF. CDR3 nucleotide sequence: TGTGCCAGCAGTTACTCGAGAAGCGGGCTCAACACCGGGGAGCTGTTTTTT.

This chain uses TRBV24-1 with TRBJ2-7; TRBD1 matches 12 bases. Germline trimming cut 2 bases from V and 7 bases from J; bases unmatched to any gene: 5. The CDR3 runs to 15 residues. Per germline, CDR1 KGHDR and CDR2 SFDVKD. CDR3 amino acids: CATSDSGQGAGEQYF. CDR3 in DNA: TGTGCCACCAGTGATTCGGGACAGGGGGCGGGGGAGCAGTACTTC.

The rearrangement links TRBV7-8 to TRBJ1-5; 7 bases line up with TRBD1. Germline CDR1 reads SGHVS; CDR2 reads FQNEAQ. The CDR3 is made up of 16 amino acids. The V gene end was trimmed by 1 base and the J gene end by 2 bases; junction bases not matched to a gene: 5. CDR3 sequence (DNA): TGTGCCAGCAGCTTAGTAGGGGGACAGCGCAATCAGCCCCAGCATTTT. Amino acids: CASSLVGGQRNQPQHF.

V gene TRBV29-1 combines with J gene TRBJ2-1; D is perhaps TRBD2 (6 bases). The CDR3 is 16 amino acids. V was pared by 4 bases and J by 4 bases, with 20 bases between. In germline, CDR1 is SQVTM, CDR2 ANQGSEA. The CDR3 region has the DNA TGCAGCGTTGCTCTCCGGACGGGAGAAGCATACAATGAGCAGTTCTTC. It specifies CSVALRTGEAYNEQFF.

This chain links TRBV6-5 with TRBJ2-7, with TRBD2 as a possible D gene (6 bases). The V gene lost 6 bases and the J gene lost 0 bases, with 12 bases spanning the gap. Germline CDR1 reads MNHEY; CDR2 reads SVGAGI. The CDR3 spans 14 residues. This chain's CDR3 is CASREGPSSYEQYF. The CDR3, as DNA: TGTGCCAGCAGGGAGGGACCAAGCTCCTACGAGCAGTACTTC.

V and J are TRBV15 and TRBJ2-3, with a weak D call TRBD1 (5 bases). The CDR3 runs 15 residues. Trimming left V 0 bases short and J 3 bases short, with 10 bases between. Germline lookup yields CDR1 LNHNV and CDR2 YYDKDF (reference sequence). Here the CDR3 reads CATSRDRARTDTQYF. The CDR3, as DNA: TGTGCCACCAGCAGAGACAGGGCGAGAACAGATACGCAGTATTTT.

The CDR3: CASRRQGIYGYTF. CDR3 in DNA: TGTGCCAGTAGACGCCAGGGAATTTATGGCTACACCTTC. The rearrangement uses TRBV19 and TRBJ1-2; possibly TRBD1 for D (5 bases). Deletions cut 6 bases from V and 5 bases from J, with 13 bases between. The CDR3 spans 13 residues. Germline CDR1 and CDR2: LNHDA and SQIVND (reference sequence).

The CDR3 sequence is CASWDRAGNTIYF. DNA of the CDR3: TGTGCCAGCTGGGACAGGGCTGGAAACACCATATATTTT. The rearrangement links TRBV19 to TRBJ1-3, with 9 bases lining up with TRBD1. Looked up from germline, CDR1 is LNHDA and CDR2 is SQIVND (reference sequence). The CDR3 sequence is 13 residues long. Unmatched junction bases numbered 2, after V lost 9 bases and J lost 2 bases.

The J gene is TRBJ2-3, the V gene TRBV2; possible D gene TRBD2, 7 bases. Germline V CDR1 and CDR2: SNHLY, FYNNEI. The V end was cut by 3 bases, the J end by 4 bases, with 14 bases between. This CDR3 comprises 15 residues. CDR3 residues: CASSERGGGPDTQYF. For the CDR3, the DNA is TGTGCCAGCAGTGAGCGGGGCGGGGGCCCAGATACGCAGTATTTT.

The rearrangement joins TRBV4-2 to TRBJ2-7, with 7 bases identical to TRBD2. J lost 0 bases, V lost 3 bases, and 5 bases had no gene match. CDR1 and CDR2 from the germline V gene are LGHNA and YNFKEQ. The CDR3 sequence is 15 residues long. CDR3 sequence reads: CASSQLSSGSYEQYF. The CDR3 coding sequence is TGTGCCAGCAGCCAGTTATCTAGCGGCTCCTACGAGCAGTACTTC.

This chain connects TRBV28 to TRBJ1-1; 12 bases map to TRBD1. This CDR3 is built from 15 residues. From germline, CDR1 is MDHEN and CDR2 SYDVKM. With 5 bases clipped from V and 5 bases from J, the junction kept 6 bases outside the gene matches. CDR3 nucleotide sequence: TGTGCCAGCAGTACCATGGGACAGGGGGCTACTGAAGCTTTCTTT. It encodes CASSTMGQGATEAFF.

This chain joins TRBV14 and TRBJ2-7; D unclear. V was trimmed by 1 base and J by 7 bases, leaving 5 bases between them. The CDR3 covers 11 residues. Germline V CDR1 and CDR2: SGHDN, FVKESK. As DNA, the CDR3 is TGTGCCAGCAGCCAAGCCCGGGAGCAGTACTTC. This encodes CASSQAREQYF. The whole variable domain, filled in from reference TRBV14 and TRBJ2-7, reads EAGVTQFPSHSVIEKGQTVTLRCDPISGHDNLYWYRRVMGKEIKFLLHFVKESKQDESGMPNNRFLAERTGGTYSTLKVQPAELEDSGVYFCASSQAREQYFGPGTRLTVT.

The chain links TRBV20-1 to TRBJ2-1, with 7 nucleotides matching TRBD2. V trimming: 3 bases; J trimming: 0 bases; junction bases outside the gene matches: 8. The germline V gene encodes CDR1 DFQATT and CDR2 SNEGSKA (reference sequence). This CDR3 has 16 residues. DNA of the CDR3: TGCAGTGCTAGTAGGGGAACTAGCGACTCCTACAATGAGCAGTTCTTC. The encoded protein is CSASRGTSDSYNEQFF.

The J gene is TRBJ2-7, the V gene TRBV5-1, with D possibly matching TRBD1 (5 bases). Germline-derived CDR1 and CDR2 are SGHRS and YFSETQ. The germline V and J ends were trimmed by 0 bases and 3 bases, with 7 bases remaining between them. The CDR3 length is 13 residues. The CDR3 DNA reads TGCGCCAGCAGCTTGGGGGGCCGCTACGAGCAGTACTTC. Its protein is CASSLGGRYEQYF.

The genes are TRBV19 and TRBJ1-5; no clear D gene. Looked up from germline, CDR1 is LNHDA and CDR2 is SQIVND (reference sequence). Trimming removed 4 bases from V and 6 bases from J, with 7 bases in between. The CDR3 runs to 12 residues. CDR3: CASSKSRQPQHF. In DNA form, the CDR3 reads TGTGCCAGTAGTAAATCGCGTCAGCCCCAGCATTTT.

This chain uses TRBV28 with TRBJ1-2; possible D gene TRBD1, 5 bases. Germline values: CDR1 MDHEN, CDR2 SYDVKM. V lost 6 bases and J lost 5, with 10 bases in between. The CDR3 spans 12 residues. The CDR3, as DNA: TGTGCCAGCAGGCGGGACGTGTATGGCTACACCTTC. This encodes CASRRDVYGYTF.

The chain links TRBV5-1 to TRBJ1-2, with TRBD1 matching 7 bases. Looked up from germline, CDR1 is SGHRS and CDR2 is YFSETQ. The CDR3 is made up of 14 amino acids. Germline trimming cut 4 bases from V and 3 bases from J; bases unmatched to any gene: 6. The CDR3 sequence: CASSIGTDYYGYTF. In nucleotides, the CDR3 is TGCGCCAGCAGCATTGGGACAGACTACTATGGCTACACCTTC. Full variable domain (missing parts from reference TRBV5-1 and TRBJ1-2): KAGVTQTPRYLIKTRGQQVTLSCSPISGHRSVSWYQQTPGQGLQFLFEYFSETQRNKGNFPGRFSGRQFSNSRSEMNVSTLELGDSALYLCASSIGTDYYGYTFGSGTRLTVV.

The chain recombines TRBV5-4 with TRBJ2-6; a weak D match, TRBD1 (6 bases). The germline V gene encodes CDR1 SGHNT and CDR2 YYREEE (reference sequence). Trimming pared 3 bases from V and 4 bases from J, leaving 14 bases between. This CDR3 has 16 residues. CDR3 protein: CASSSYQGPGANVLTF. In DNA, the CDR3 is TGTGCCAGCAGCTCGTATCAGGGGCCCGGGGCCAACGTCCTGACTTTC.

The rearrangement links TRBV6-2 or TRBV6-3 to TRBJ2-3, with a possible D match to TRBD2 (6 bases). Per the germline V gene, CDR1 is MNHEY and CDR2 is SVGEGT. V was cut by 5 bases and J by 2 bases, with 20 bases left in between. CDR3 size: 17 residues. The CDR3 region is CASSPRIGSAYTDTQYF. CDR3 in DNA: TGTGCCAGCAGTCCCCGTATCGGGAGCGCCTACACAGATACGCAGTATTTT.

This clone has only a few counts. The J gene is TRBJ2-7, the V gene TRBV19, with a tentative D call TRBD2 (6 bases). From germline, CDR1 is LNHDA and CDR2 SQIVND (reference sequence). The germline V and J ends were trimmed by 1 base and 2 bases, with 12 bases remaining between them. This CDR3 spans 15 amino acids. The CDR3 sequence is CASSIAGSGPYEQYF. DNA of the CDR3: TGTGCCAGTAGTATAGCGGGTAGCGGCCCCTACGAGCAGTACTTC. Using reference TRBV19 and TRBJ2-7 for the parts outside the CDR3, the full variable domain is DGGITQSPKYLFRKEGQNVTLSCEQNLNHDAMYWYRQDPGQGLRLIYYSQIVNDFQKGDIAEGYSVSREKKESFPLTVTSAQKNPTAFYLCASSIAGSGPYEQYFGPGTRLTVT.